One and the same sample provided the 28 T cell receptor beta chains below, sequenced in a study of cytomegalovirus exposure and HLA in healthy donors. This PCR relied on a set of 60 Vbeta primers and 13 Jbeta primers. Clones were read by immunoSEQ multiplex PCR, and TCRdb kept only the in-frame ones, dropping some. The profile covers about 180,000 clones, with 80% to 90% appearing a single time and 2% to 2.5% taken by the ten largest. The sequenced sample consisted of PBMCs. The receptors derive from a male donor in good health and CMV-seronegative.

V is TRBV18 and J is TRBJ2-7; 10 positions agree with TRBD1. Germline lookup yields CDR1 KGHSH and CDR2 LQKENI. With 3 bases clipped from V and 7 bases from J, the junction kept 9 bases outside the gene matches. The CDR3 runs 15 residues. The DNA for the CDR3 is TGTGCCAGCTCACCCCAGACAGGGGGCCCCTTTGAGCAGTACTTC. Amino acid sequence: CASSPQTGGPFEQYF.

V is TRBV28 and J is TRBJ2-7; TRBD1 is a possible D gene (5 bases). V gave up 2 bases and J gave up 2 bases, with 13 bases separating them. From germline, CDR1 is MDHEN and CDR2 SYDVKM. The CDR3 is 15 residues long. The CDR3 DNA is TGTGCCAGCAGTTTAGATCAGGGATCCCCCTACGAGCAGTACTTC. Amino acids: CASSLDQGSPYEQYF.

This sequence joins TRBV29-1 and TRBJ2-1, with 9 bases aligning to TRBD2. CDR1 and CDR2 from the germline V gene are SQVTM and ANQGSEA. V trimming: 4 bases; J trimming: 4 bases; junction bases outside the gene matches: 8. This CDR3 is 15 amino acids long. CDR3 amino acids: CSVGPRLAVYNEQFF. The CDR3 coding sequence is TGCAGCGTTGGGCCCAGACTAGCGGTATACAATGAGCAGTTCTTC.

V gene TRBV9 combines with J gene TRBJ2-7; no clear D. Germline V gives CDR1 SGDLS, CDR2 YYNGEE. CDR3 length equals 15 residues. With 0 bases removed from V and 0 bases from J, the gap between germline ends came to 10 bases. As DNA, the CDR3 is TGTGCCAGCAGCGTAGGAGGCTCCAGCTCCTACGAGCAGTACTTC. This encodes CASSVGGSSSYEQYF.

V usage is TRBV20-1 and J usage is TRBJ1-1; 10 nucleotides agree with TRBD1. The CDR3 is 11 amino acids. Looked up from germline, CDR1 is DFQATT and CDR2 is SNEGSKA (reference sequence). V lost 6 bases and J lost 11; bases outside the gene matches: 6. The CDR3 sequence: CSARTGGKAFF. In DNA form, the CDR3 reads TGCAGTGCAAGGACAGGGGGTAAGGCTTTCTTT.

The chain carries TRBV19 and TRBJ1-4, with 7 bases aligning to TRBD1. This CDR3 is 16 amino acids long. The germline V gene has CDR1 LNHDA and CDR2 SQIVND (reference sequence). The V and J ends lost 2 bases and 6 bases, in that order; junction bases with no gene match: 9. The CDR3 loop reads CASSIPRQGVDEKLFF. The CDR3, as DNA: TGTGCCAGTAGTATACCAAGACAGGGTGTTGATGAAAAACTGTTTTTT.

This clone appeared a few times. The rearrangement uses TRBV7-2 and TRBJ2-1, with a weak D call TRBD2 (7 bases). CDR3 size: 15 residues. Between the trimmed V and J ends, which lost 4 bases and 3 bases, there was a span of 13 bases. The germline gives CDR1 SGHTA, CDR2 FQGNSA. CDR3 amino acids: CASSYGRGFYNEQFF. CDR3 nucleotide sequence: TGTGCCAGCAGCTATGGGAGGGGGTTCTACAATGAGCAGTTCTTC.

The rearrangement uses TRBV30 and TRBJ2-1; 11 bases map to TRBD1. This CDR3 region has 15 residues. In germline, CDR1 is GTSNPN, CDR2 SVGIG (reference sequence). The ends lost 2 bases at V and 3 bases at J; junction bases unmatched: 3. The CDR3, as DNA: TGTGCCTGGAGTCCCGGGACAGGGGGCTACAATGAGCAGTTCTTC. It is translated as CAWSPGTGGYNEQFF.

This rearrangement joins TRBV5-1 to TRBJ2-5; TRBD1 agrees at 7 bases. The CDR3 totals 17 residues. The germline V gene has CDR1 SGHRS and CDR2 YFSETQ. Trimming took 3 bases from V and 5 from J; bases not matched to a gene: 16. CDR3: CASSSFDRASLFETQYF. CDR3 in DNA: TGCGCCAGCAGCTCCTTTGACAGGGCCAGCTTGTTTGAGACCCAGTACTTC.

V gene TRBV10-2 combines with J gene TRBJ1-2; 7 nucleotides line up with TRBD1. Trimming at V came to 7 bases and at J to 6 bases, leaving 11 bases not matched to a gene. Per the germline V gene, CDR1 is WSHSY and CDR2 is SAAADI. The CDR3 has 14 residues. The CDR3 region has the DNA TGCGCCAGCACCAAAGACCAGGGGGATAATGGCTACACCTTC. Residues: CASTKDQGDNGYTF.

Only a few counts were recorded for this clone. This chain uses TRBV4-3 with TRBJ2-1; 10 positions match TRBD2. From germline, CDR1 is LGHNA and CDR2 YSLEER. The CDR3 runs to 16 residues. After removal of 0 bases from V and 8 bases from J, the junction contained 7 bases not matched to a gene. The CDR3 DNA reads TGCGCCAGCAGCCAAGAGAGCGGGGGGGCTCTTCATGAGCAGTTCTTC. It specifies CASSQESGGALHEQFF.

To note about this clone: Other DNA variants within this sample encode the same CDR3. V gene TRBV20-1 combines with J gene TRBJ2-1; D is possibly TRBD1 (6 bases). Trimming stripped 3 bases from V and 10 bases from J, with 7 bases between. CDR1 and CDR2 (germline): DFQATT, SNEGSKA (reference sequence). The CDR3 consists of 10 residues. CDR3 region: CSARGAEQFF. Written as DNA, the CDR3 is TGCAGTGCTAGGGGGGCAGAGCAGTTCTTC.

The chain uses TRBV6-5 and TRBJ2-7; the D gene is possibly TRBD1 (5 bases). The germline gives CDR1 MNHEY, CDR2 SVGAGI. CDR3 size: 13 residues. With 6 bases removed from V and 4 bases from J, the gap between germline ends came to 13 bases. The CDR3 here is CASSSPRAYEQYF. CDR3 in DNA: TGTGCCAGCAGCTCCCCCAGGGCATACGAGCAGTACTTC.

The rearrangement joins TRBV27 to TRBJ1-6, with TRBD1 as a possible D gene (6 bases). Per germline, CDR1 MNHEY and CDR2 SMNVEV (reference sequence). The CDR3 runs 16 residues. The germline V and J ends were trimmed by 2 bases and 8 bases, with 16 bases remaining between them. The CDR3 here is CASSLRPTGTDSPLHF. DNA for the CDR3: TGTGCCAGCAGTTTACGACCGACAGGAACGGATTCACCCCTCCACTTT.

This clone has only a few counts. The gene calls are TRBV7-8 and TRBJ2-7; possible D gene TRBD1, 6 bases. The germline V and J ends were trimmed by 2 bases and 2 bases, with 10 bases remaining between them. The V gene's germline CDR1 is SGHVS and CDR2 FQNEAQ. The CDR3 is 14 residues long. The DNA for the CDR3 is TGTGCCAGCAGCTTAACGGACAGAACCTACGAGCAGTACTTC. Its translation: CASSLTDRTYEQYF.

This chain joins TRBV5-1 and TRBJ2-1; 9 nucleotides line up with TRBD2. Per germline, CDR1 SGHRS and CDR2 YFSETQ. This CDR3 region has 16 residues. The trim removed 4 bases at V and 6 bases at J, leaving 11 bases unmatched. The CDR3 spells CASSHRGGATSNEQFF. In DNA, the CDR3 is TGCGCCAGCAGCCACCGCGGGGGGGCCACCTCCAATGAGCAGTTCTTC.

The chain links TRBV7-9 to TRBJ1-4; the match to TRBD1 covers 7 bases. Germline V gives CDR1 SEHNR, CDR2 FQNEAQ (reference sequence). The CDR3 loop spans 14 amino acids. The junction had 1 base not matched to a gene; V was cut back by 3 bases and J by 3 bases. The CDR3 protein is CASSFTGANEKLFF. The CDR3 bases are TGTGCCAGCAGCTTTACAGGGGCTAATGAAAAACTGTTTTTT.

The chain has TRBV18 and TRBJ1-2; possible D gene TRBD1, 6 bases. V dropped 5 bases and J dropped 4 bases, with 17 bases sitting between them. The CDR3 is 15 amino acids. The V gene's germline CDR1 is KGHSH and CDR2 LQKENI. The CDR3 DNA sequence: TGTGCCAGCTCAACTGGGACATCCATTGGCTATGGCTACACCTTC. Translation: CASSTGTSIGYGYTF.

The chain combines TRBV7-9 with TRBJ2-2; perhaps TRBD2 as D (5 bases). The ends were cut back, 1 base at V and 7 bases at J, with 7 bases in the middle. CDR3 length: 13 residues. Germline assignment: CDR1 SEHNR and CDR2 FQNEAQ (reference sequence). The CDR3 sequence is CASSLDGDGELFF. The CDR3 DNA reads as TGTGCCAGCAGCTTAGACGGGGACGGGGAGCTGTTTTTT.

Written as DNA, the CDR3 is TGTGCCAGCAGCTTGGCCAGGGGAGACGAGCAGTACTTC. Translated, it gives CASSLARGDEQYF. The chain recombines TRBV5-6 with TRBJ2-7; TRBD1 is a possible D gene (6 bases). This CDR3 is built from 13 residues. The V gene's germline CDR1 is SGHDT and CDR2 YYEEEE. Trimming removed 0 bases at V and 5 bases at J, with 9 bases between.

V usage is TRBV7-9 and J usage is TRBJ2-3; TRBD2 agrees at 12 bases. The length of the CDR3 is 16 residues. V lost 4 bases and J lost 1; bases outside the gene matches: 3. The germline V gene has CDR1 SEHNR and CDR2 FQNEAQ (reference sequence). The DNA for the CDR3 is TGTGCCAGCAGCTACTGGACTAGCGGGGGCACAGATACGCAGTATTTT. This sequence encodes CASSYWTSGGTDTQYF.

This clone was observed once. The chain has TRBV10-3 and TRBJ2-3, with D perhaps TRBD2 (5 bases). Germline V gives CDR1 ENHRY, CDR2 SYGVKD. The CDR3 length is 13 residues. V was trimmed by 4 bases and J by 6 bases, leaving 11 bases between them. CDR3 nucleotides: TGTGCCATCAGTGGAGGGAGTATCGATACGCAGTATTTT. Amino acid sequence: CAISGGSIDTQYF.

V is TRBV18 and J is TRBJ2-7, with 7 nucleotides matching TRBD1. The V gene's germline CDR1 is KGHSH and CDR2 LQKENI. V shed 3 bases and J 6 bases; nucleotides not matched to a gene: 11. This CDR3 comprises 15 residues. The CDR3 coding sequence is TGTGCCAGCTCACCTAGAGAGACAGGGACGACCGAGCAGTACTTC. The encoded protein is CASSPRETGTTEQYF.

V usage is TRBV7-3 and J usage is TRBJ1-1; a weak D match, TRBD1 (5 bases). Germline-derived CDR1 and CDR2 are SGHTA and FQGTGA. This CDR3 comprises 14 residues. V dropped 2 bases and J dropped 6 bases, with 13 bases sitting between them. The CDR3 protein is CASSLEGWGAEAFF. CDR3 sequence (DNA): TGTGCCAGCAGCTTAGAAGGGTGGGGCGCTGAAGCTTTCTTT.

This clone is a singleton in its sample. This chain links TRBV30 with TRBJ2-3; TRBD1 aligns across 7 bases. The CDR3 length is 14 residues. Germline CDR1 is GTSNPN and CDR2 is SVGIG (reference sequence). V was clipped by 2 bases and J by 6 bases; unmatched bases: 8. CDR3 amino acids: CAWSLGGAGDTQYF. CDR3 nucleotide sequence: TGTGCCTGGAGTTTAGGGGGCGCAGGGGATACGCAGTATTTT.

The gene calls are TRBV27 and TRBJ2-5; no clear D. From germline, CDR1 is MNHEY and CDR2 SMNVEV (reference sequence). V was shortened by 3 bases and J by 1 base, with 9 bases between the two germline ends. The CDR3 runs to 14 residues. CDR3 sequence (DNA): TGTGCCAGCAGTTTGCACAGCTTCCAAGAGACCCAGTACTTC. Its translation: CASSLHSFQETQYF.

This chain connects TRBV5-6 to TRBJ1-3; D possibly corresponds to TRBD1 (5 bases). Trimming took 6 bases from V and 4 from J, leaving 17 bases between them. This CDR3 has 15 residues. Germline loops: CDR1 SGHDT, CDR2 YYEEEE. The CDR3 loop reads CASTMLGGTGNTIYF. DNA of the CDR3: TGTGCCAGCACAATGCTCGGGGGAACGGGAAACACCATATATTTT.

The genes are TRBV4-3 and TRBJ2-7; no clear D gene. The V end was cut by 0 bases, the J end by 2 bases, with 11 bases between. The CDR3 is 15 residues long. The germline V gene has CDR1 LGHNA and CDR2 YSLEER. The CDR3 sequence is CASSQDRQAPYEQYF. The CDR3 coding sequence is TGCGCCAGCAGCCAAGATCGGCAGGCCCCCTACGAGCAGTACTTC.